The 18 T cell receptor beta chains below were found in one sample sequenced in a study of identical twins. One entry per CDR3 protein, called by TCRdb with MiXCR from the 5' RACE reads. The sample yields approximately 500,000 distinct CDR3 sequences, 24% seen once. The sample was also reused in another study, on T cells expressing NK-cell markers.

Source material: CD4+ T cells sorted from blood. The receptor set was obtained from a woman under 30 in good health.

This clonotype was counted a few times. This chain links TRBV12-3 or TRBV12-4 with TRBJ1-4; possibly TRBD1 for D (5 bases). V dropped 5 bases and J dropped 1 base, with 8 bases sitting between them. The CDR3 loop spans 14 amino acids. CDR3 loop: CASSKTVTNEKLFF. The CDR3 coding sequence is TGTGCCAGCAGTAAGACAGTAACTAATGAAAAACTGTTTTTT.

This clonotype has a handful of counts. The chain links TRBV10-3 to TRBJ1-2; TRBD1 is a possible D gene (5 bases). Germline lookup yields CDR1 ENHRY and CDR2 SYGVKD. This CDR3 has 13 amino acids. Trimming shortened V by 10 bases and J by 4 bases, and 16 bases separated the two germline ends. This CDR3 is CATQGQGSYGYTF. In DNA, the CDR3 is TGTGCCACCCAAGGGCAGGGATCCTATGGCTACACCTTC.

The rearrangement joins TRBV9 to TRBJ2-3; 10 bases are a match to TRBD2. The V gene's germline CDR1 is SGDLS and CDR2 YYNGEE. The ends lost 3 bases at V and 4 bases at J; junction bases unmatched: 5. The CDR3 contains 15 residues. The CDR3: CASSAGTSASDTQYF. CDR3 sequence (DNA): TGTGCCAGCAGCGCCGGGACTAGCGCTTCAGATACGCAGTATTTT.

V gene TRBV20-1 combines with J gene TRBJ1-3; no firm D call. V was pared by 6 bases and J by 2 bases, with 14 bases between. Germline loops: CDR1 DFQATT, CDR2 SNEGSKA (reference sequence). The CDR3 sequence is 14 residues long. Here the CDR3 DNA reads TGCAGTGCCCCCGCGGGAGCGGCTGGAAACACCATATATTTT. It is translated as CSAPAGAAGNTIYF.

This clonotype appeared a few times. The chain combines TRBV7-2 with TRBJ2-1; 15 bases are a match to TRBD2. Trimming removed 5 bases from V and 12 bases from J; junction bases left unmatched: 8. CDR3 length: 15 residues. The V gene's germline CDR1 is SGHTA and CDR2 FQGNSA. CDR3 coding DNA: TGTGCCAGCAGCCCCCGGACTAGCGGGAGGGAAGGGCAGTTCTTC. It codes for CASSPRTSGREGQFF.

The J gene is TRBJ2-1, the V gene TRBV5-1, with 10 positions matching TRBD2. The CDR3 has 15 residues. J lost 8 bases, V lost 5 bases, and 10 bases had no gene match. Germline V gene data show CDR1 as SGHRS and CDR2 as YFSETQ. The CDR3 sequence: CASSLLGTSVDEQFF. As DNA, the CDR3 is TGCGCCAGCAGTCTCTTGGGGACTAGCGTGGATGAGCAGTTCTTC.

V gene TRBV6-5 combines with J gene TRBJ2-7; possibly TRBD1 for D (6 bases). Germline lookup yields CDR1 MNHEY and CDR2 SVGAGI. This CDR3 contains 16 residues. Trimming cost V 0 bases and J 3 bases, with 15 bases left between them. Here the CDR3 DNA reads TGTGCCAGCAGTTACTCTCCTGGGGGCATATACTACGAGCAGTACTTC. Translated, it gives CASSYSPGGIYYEQYF.

This clonotype came up a few times. The V call is TRBV6-5, the J call TRBJ2-5, with D possibly being TRBD2 (6 bases). There are 16 residues in the CDR3. Germline V gene sequence: CDR1 MNHEY, CDR2 SVGAGI. Deletions cut 0 bases from V and 2 bases from J, with 13 bases between. The CDR3 DNA sequence: TGTGCCAGCAGTTACTCGATTGGGGGGACTCAAGAGACCCAGTACTTC. Its translation: CASSYSIGGTQETQYF.

This clonotype showed up just a few times. This sequence joins TRBV10-3 and TRBJ2-3, with no clear D. The CDR3 is 13 amino acids. V lost 3 bases, J lost 6 bases, and 10 bases lay in between. Germline-derived CDR1 and CDR2 are ENHRY and SYGVKD. The CDR3 bases are TGTGCCATCAGTGAAGGGCTATCGGATACGCAGTATTTT. This translates into CAISEGLSDTQYF.

The genes are TRBV30 and TRBJ2-7, with D perhaps given as TRBD1 or TRBD2 (6 bases each). CDR1 and CDR2 from the germline V gene are GTSNPN and SVGIG (reference sequence). V was pared by 5 bases and J by 4 bases, with 15 bases between. The CDR3 sequence is 13 residues long. CDR3 nucleotide sequence: TGTGCCTGGGGTTCGGGGGCCGGGTACGAGCAGTACTTC. Translation gives CAWGSGAGYEQYF.

This clonotype occurred a few times. V is TRBV20-1 and J is TRBJ1-1, with D possibly TRBD1 on 5 matching bases. The CDR3 runs 14 residues. Germline loops: CDR1 DFQATT, CDR2 SNEGSKA (reference sequence). Trimming cost V 5 bases and J 2 bases, with 15 bases left between them. The DNA of the CDR3 is TGCAGTGCTCCGATACCCGGGGCTAACACTGAAGCTTTCTTT. Protein product: CSAPIPGANTEAFF.

The chain recombines TRBV3-1 with TRBJ2-7; D is perhaps TRBD2 (5 bases). V lost 1 base, J lost 6 bases, and 10 bases lay in between. Germline V gene data show CDR1 as LGHDT and CDR2 as YNNKEL (reference sequence). The CDR3 spans 13 residues. For the CDR3, the DNA is TGTGCCAGCAGCCAAGGAGTGGAGGTCGAGCAGTACTTC. Encoded protein: CASSQGVEVEQYF.

This clonotype was seen a handful of times. The genes are TRBV20-1 and TRBJ1-2; no reliable D call. With 3 bases removed from V and 4 bases from J, the gap between germline ends came to 15 bases. The germline gives CDR1 DFQATT, CDR2 SNEGSKA (reference sequence). This CDR3 is built from 14 residues. The CDR3 protein is CSASERAASYGYTF. The CDR3 DNA is TGCAGTGCTAGTGAAAGGGCAGCTTCCTATGGCTACACCTTC.

The DNA for the CDR3 is TGTGCCAGCAGCTCGGGACAGAGCCAAGAGACCCAGTACTTC. Translation: CASSSGQSQETQYF. The gene calls are TRBV7-3 and TRBJ2-5; 7 bases are a match to TRBD1. Germline trimming cut 4 bases from V and 1 base from J; bases unmatched to any gene: 3. Germline V lookup: CDR1 SGHTA, CDR2 FQGTGA. The CDR3 is made up of 14 amino acids. Together with reference TRBV7-3 and TRBJ2-5, the CDR3 gives the full variable domain: GAGVSQTPSNKVTEKGKYVELRCDPISGHTALYWYRQSLGQGPEFLIYFQGTGAADDSGLPNDRFFAVRPEGSVSTLKIQRTERGDSAVYLCASSSGQSQETQYFGPGTRLLVL.

The genes are TRBV6-2 or TRBV6-3 and TRBJ2-1, with D unresolved. The germline V gene encodes CDR1 MNHEY and CDR2 SVGEGT. The CDR3 length is 18 residues. Trimming pared 2 bases from V and 1 base from J, leaving 18 bases between. The DNA for the CDR3 is TGTGCCAGCAGTTACCCAACGCTGAGAGGCCCTTCCTACAATGAGCAGTTCTTC. It translates to CASSYPTLRGPSYNEQFF.

This clonotype was picked up a small number of times. The genes are TRBV10-3 and TRBJ2-1; D uncertain. Looked up from germline, CDR1 is ENHRY and CDR2 is SYGVKD. Trimming took 3 bases from V and 8 from J, leaving 17 bases between them. The CDR3 spans 15 residues. CDR3 sequence: CAISDQAARHDEQFF. CDR3 coding DNA: TGTGCCATCAGTGATCAGGCAGCCCGCCACGATGAGCAGTTCTTC.

This clonotype showed up many times. V gene TRBV12-3 or TRBV12-4 combines with J gene TRBJ1-5; unclear D gene. V was shortened by 3 bases and J by 4 bases, with 7 bases between the two germline ends. The CDR3 is 13 residues long. The CDR3 reads CASSFSVNQPQHF. The CDR3 region has the DNA TGTGCCAGCAGTTTCTCGGTTAATCAGCCCCAGCATTTT.

This clonotype was recorded once. The genes are TRBV7-9 and TRBJ2-3; 8 bases line up with TRBD2. V was clipped by 7 bases and J by 4 bases; unmatched bases: 10. This CDR3 is 15 amino acids long. Germline V gene lookup returns CDR1 SEHNR and CDR2 FQNEAQ (reference sequence). The CDR3: CASTPGTRESDTQYF. In DNA, the CDR3 is TGTGCCAGCACCCCCGGGACTAGGGAGTCAGATACGCAGTATTTT.